This T cell receptor (beta chain) was identified during a study of naive and memory T cell subsets. On this clonotype: Its antigen is undetermined.

Notes on the study in general: A few larger clonotypes appeared in naive repertoires, especially CD8, possibly memory cells re-expressing CD45RA.

Two oligonucleotides, mixed equimolar, formed the beta constant-region primer covering TRBC1 and TRBC2. Four rounds of PCR amplified the ligated cDNA using nested alpha and beta constant-region primers plus SP2. From the UMI-ligation and nested PCR reads, TCRdb called clonotypes with MiXCR, one entry per CDR3 protein. The sample yields roughly 100,000 distinct CDR3 sequences, roughly 15% seen once. The CDR3 is made up of 12 amino acids. The germline V gene has CDR1 LNHDA and CDR2 SQIVND (reference sequence). V was shortened by 6 bases and J by 7 bases, with 12 bases between the two germline ends. The sequenced sample was naive CD8+ T cells from blood. The chain joins TRBV19 to TRBJ1-1; D gene ambiguous. This TCR derives from a human donor in good health. The CDR3 loop is CASRTDWGEAFF. The CDR3 region has the DNA TGTGCCAGTAGGACGGACTGGGGTGAAGCTTTCTTT.